These 22 T cell receptor beta chains were sequenced from one sample in a study of T cells after yellow fever vaccination. A single record per CDR3 protein comes from TCRdb applying MiXCR to the 5' RACE reads. The sample yields 60,000 to 75,000 distinct CDR3 sequences, 5% to 8% seen once. The specimen comprised CD8+ T cells sorted from PBMCs, sampled approximately 40 days after the first yellow fever vaccination. The receptor source for this set is a man between 18 and 35 years old who received the YFV17D yellow fever vaccine.

This clonotype was counted a single time. A much larger clone differs by one base, so this may be a read error. The CDR3 loop is CASSLSQGAATEAFF. CDR3 coding DNA: TGTGCCAGCAGTCTATCACAGGGGGCAGCAACTGAAGCTTTCTTT. This chain connects TRBV6-1 to TRBJ1-1, with 9 positions matching TRBD1. This CDR3 region has 15 residues. Per germline, CDR1 MNHNS and CDR2 SASEGT. V gave up 5 bases and J gave up 5 bases; unmatched junction bases: 9.

There are many counts of this clonotype. This chain uses TRBV20-1 with TRBJ2-3; D is tentatively TRBD1 or TRBD2 (6 bases each). Germline V gene sequence: CDR1 DFQATT, CDR2 SNEGSKA (reference sequence). The CDR3 length is 15 residues. The V and J ends lost 0 bases and 2 bases respectively, with 12 bases between them. In nucleotides, the CDR3 is TGCAGTGCTAGAGATCTCCGGGGGCTCACAGATACGCAGTATTTT. Translating it yields CSARDLRGLTDTQYF.

The chain joins TRBV4-2 to TRBJ2-2; 15 nucleotides match TRBD2. The CDR3 has 19 amino acids. V was clipped by 4 bases and J by 4 bases; unmatched bases: 10. Germline CDR1 is LGHNA and CDR2 is YNFKEQ. The CDR3 nucleotides are TGTGCCAGCAGCCCGAGACCGGGACTAGCGGGGGGTTTCACCGGGGAGCTGTTTTTT. Encoded protein: CASSPRPGLAGGFTGELFF.

This clonotype showed up many times. The rearrangement links TRBV7-7 to TRBJ2-3; D perhaps matches TRBD1 (6 bases). The CDR3 has 14 residues. Trimming took off 5 bases at V and 2 bases at J, with 11 bases between the two ends. Germline V gives CDR1 SSHAT, CDR2 FNYEAQ (reference sequence). CDR3 amino acids: CASSQDSITDTQYF. The CDR3 DNA follows: TGTGCCAGCAGCCAGGACAGTATCACAGATACGCAGTATTTT. The full variable domain, with the rest looked up from reference TRBV7-7 and TRBJ2-3, is GAGVSQSPRYKVTKRGQDVTLRCDPISSHATLYWYQQALGQGPEFLTYFNYEAQPDKSGLPSDRFSAERPEGSISTLTIQRTEQRDSAMYRCASSQDSITDTQYFGPGTRLTVL.

The chain is built from TRBV5-1 and TRBJ1-1; possible D gene TRBD1, 6 bases. Per the germline V gene, CDR1 is SGHRS and CDR2 is YFSETQ. The V gene lost 2 bases and the J gene lost 5 bases, with 16 bases spanning the gap. This CDR3 has 15 residues. CDR3: CASSFNSGAHTEAFF. DNA for the CDR3: TGCGCCAGCAGCTTTAATTCGGGGGCGCATACTGAAGCTTTCTTT.

This clonotype was observed a handful of times. The chain carries TRBV4-3 and TRBJ1-2, with D unresolved. Germline values: CDR1 LGHNA, CDR2 YSLEER. Trimming took off 5 bases at V and 4 bases at J, with 20 bases between the two ends. The CDR3 extends over 16 amino acids. The CDR3 DNA reads TGCGCCAGCAGCTCCAAACGAACGGGGATAGGCTATGGCTACACCTTC. Protein product: CASSSKRTGIGYGYTF.

The gene calls are TRBV9 and TRBJ1-3, with D hard to call. Germline lookup yields CDR1 SGDLS and CDR2 YYNGEE. The V end was cut by 3 bases, the J end by 4 bases, with 17 bases between. CDR3 length equals 16 residues. The CDR3: CASSDLGRLGGNTIYF. CDR3 bases: TGTGCCAGCAGCGATCTAGGGAGACTAGGAGGAAACACCATATATTTT.

In this sample, this clonotype turned up many times. This chain links TRBV3-1 with TRBJ2-3; TRBD2 might be the D (6 bases). Trimming removed 1 base from V and 0 bases from J, with 8 bases in between. Germline CDR1 is LGHDT and CDR2 is YNNKEL (reference sequence). The CDR3 is 15 amino acids. The CDR3 loop is CASSQGGVSTDTQYF. DNA for the CDR3: TGTGCCAGCAGCCAAGGGGGGGTTAGCACAGATACGCAGTATTTT.

This clonotype occurred many times. This rearrangement joins TRBV19 to TRBJ2-1; D gene unclear. V was cut by 5 bases and J by 1 base, with 9 bases left in between. In germline, CDR1 is LNHDA, CDR2 SQIVND (reference sequence). CDR3 length: 14 amino acids. CDR3 residues: CASSLVLSYNEQFF. DNA for the CDR3: TGTGCCAGTAGTTTGGTCCTTTCCTACAATGAGCAGTTCTTC.

This clonotype was detected many times. The chain uses TRBV4-3 and TRBJ2-6; no clear D gene. CDR3 size: 16 residues. V was shortened by 4 bases and J by 1 base, with 11 bases between the two germline ends. Germline-derived CDR1 and CDR2 are LGHNA and YSLEER. The CDR3 nucleotides are TGCGCCAGCAGCCTCCTCGTGCAGTCTGGGGCCAACGTCCTGACTTTC. Translating it yields CASSLLVQSGANVLTF.

This clonotype was found many times. The chain combines TRBV12-3 or TRBV12-4 with TRBJ1-1; D is uncertain. Deletions cut 6 bases from V and 4 bases from J, with 18 bases between. This CDR3 is 15 amino acids long. CDR3 bases: TGTGCCAGCAGCCAACCCCTCGGTGCGGGCACTGAAGCTTTCTTT. This translates into CASSQPLGAGTEAFF.

This sequence joins TRBV7-2 and TRBJ1-2; the D gene is possibly TRBD1 (6 bases). This CDR3 spans 15 amino acids. Germline lookup yields CDR1 SGHTA and CDR2 FQGNSA. V lost 3 bases, J lost 4 bases, and 15 bases lay in between. The DNA of the CDR3 is TGTGCCAGCAGCTTCACGGGGGCGAAAGTCTATGGCTACACCTTC. Protein sequence: CASSFTGAKVYGYTF.

This clonotype was recorded at least ten times. The chain joins TRBV19 to TRBJ2-1; 7 bases fit TRBD1. Looked up from germline, CDR1 is LNHDA and CDR2 is SQIVND (reference sequence). There are 12 residues in the CDR3. V dropped 9 bases and J dropped 15; count of bases not matched to a gene: 14. CDR3 loop: CASSTGPPGRFF. The CDR3 DNA reads as TGTGCCAGCTCGACAGGGCCCCCCGGCCGGTTCTTC.

At least ten counts were recorded for this clonotype. This rearrangement joins TRBV4-2 to TRBJ1-1, with TRBD1 matching 8 bases. The CDR3 runs to 15 residues. The junction had 7 bases not matched to a gene; V was cut back by 4 bases and J by 3 bases. Germline CDR1 LGHNA, CDR2 YNFKEQ. CDR3 sequence: CASSPGNRGYTEAFF. CDR3 coding DNA: TGTGCCAGCAGCCCCGGGAACAGGGGGTACACTGAAGCTTTCTTT.

This rearrangement joins TRBV7-6 to TRBJ2-1; possibly TRBD1 for D (5 bases). Per the germline V gene, CDR1 is SGHVS and CDR2 is FNYEAQ. Deletions cut 1 base from V and 6 bases from J, with 16 bases between. CDR3 length: 16 amino acids. This CDR3 reads CASSLGLLIQGNEQFF. Here the CDR3 DNA reads TGTGCCAGCAGCTTAGGGTTGCTCATCCAGGGCAATGAGCAGTTCTTC.

In this sample, this clonotype turned up many times. The chain employs TRBV7-8 and TRBJ2-2; D unclear. The CDR3 has 13 residues. Between the trimmed V and J ends, which lost 6 bases and 0 bases, there was a span of 5 bases. The germline CDR1 and CDR2 sequences are SGHVS and FQNEAQ. The CDR3: CASRNTNTGELFF. CDR3 nucleotide sequence: TGTGCCAGCAGGAACACGAACACCGGGGAGCTGTTTTTT.

Points on this clonotype: This may stem from a read error, because a much larger clone lies one nucleotide away. The rearrangement uses TRBV4-1 and TRBJ1-1; D possibly corresponds to TRBD1 (5 bases). The CDR3 consists of 12 residues. Germline V gene sequence: CDR1 MGHRA, CDR2 YSYEKL. As DNA, the CDR3 is TGCGCCAGCATCCAAGGGACCACTGAAGCTTTCTTT. As protein: CASIQGTTEAFF.

This clonotype has at least ten counts. The J gene is TRBJ2-1, the V gene TRBV20-1, with TRBD1 matching 9 bases. Germline V gene sequence: CDR1 DFQATT, CDR2 SNEGSKA (reference sequence). This CDR3 spans 15 amino acids. Losses at the gene ends were 0 bases for V and 2 bases for J; bases not matched to a gene: 2. CDR3 DNA: TGCAGTGCTAGAGACCGGGACAGGGCCTACAATGAGCAGTTCTTC. Translated, it gives CSARDRDRAYNEQFF.

This clonotype appeared a few times. This chain connects TRBV4-1 to TRBJ1-6; no reliable D call. Trimming took 1 base from V and 4 from J, leaving 11 bases between them. The length of the CDR3 is 16 residues. Looked up from germline, CDR1 is MGHRA and CDR2 is YSYEKL. The CDR3 here is CASSQVGIGYNSPLHF. DNA for the CDR3: TGCGCCAGCAGCCAAGTGGGGATCGGGTATAATTCACCCCTCCACTTT.

This clonotype has more than one count but fewer than ten. V usage is TRBV4-3 and J usage is TRBJ1-2; D gene unclear. This CDR3 has 14 residues. V lost 1 base to trimming and J lost 2 bases, with 8 bases between them. Germline assignment: CDR1 LGHNA and CDR2 YSLEER. The CDR3 loop reads CASSQVPGNYGYTF. The CDR3 DNA is TGCGCCAGCAGCCAAGTTCCGGGGAACTATGGCTACACCTTC.

A remark on this clonotype: A read error may be the cause here, since a much bigger clone is one base away. This CDR3 is missing its conserved last phenylalanine or tryptophan, likely due to a read error. This chain connects TRBV28 to TRBJ2-3, with TRBD1 matching over 7 bases. CDR3 size: 15 residues. The V gene end was trimmed by 2 bases and the J gene end by 1 base; junction bases not matched to a gene: 3. Germline loops: CDR1 MDHEN, CDR2 SYDVKM. In nucleotides, the CDR3 is TGTGCCAGCAGTTTAGTCCAGGGGGGCACAGATACGCAGTATTCT. It is translated as CASSLVQGGTDTQYS.

Many counts were recorded for this clonotype. The chain carries TRBV4-1 and TRBJ2-1; D might be TRBD2 (5 bases). Germline loops: CDR1 MGHRA, CDR2 YSYEKL. The CDR3 is 17 amino acids. Trimming took off 3 bases at V and 6 bases at J, with 21 bases between the two ends. Here the CDR3 DNA reads TGCGCCAGCAGCCAGCAGAGGGAACACCTCCTGGGCAATGAGCAGTTCTTC. The encoded protein is CASSQQREHLLGNEQFF.